In its sample, the clone carrying this T cell receptor beta chain was seen many times. Its target is unknown. These data originate in a study of T cells in Graves' hyperthyroidism and ophthalmopathy. General study findings and limits: Expanded thyroid clonotypes (above 0.001) were mostly also found in blood.

The TCR beta CDR3 regions underwent amplification using RNA transcripts as the source. The HTBI primer set drove a first-round RT-PCR of the TCR CDR3. Each CDR3 protein is one row after TCRdb ran MiXCR on the multiplex PCR reads. Of hundreds of thousands of distinct CDR3 sequences in the sample, around 13% were seen once. There are 12 residues in the CDR3. V lost 7 bases and J lost 3, with 10 bases in between. Germline-derived CDR1 and CDR2 are SGHRS and YFSETQ. The V and J genes are TRBV5-1 and TRBJ1-1, with D uncertain. The material sequenced was blood. The TCR originated in a woman aged 45-65 years with Graves' ophthalmopathy. For the CDR3, the DNA is TGCGCCAGCGGCAACACATACACTGAAGCTTTCTTT. This sequence encodes CASGNTYTEAFF.